The entry below describes one T cell receptor (beta chain). The data are from a study of CD8 T cells in Susac syndrome. Trimming removed 2 bases from V and 3 bases from J, with 4 bases in between. Per germline, CDR1 GTSNPN and CDR2 SVGIG (reference sequence). The CDR3 has 11 amino acids. Random hexamers were used to reverse transcribe the RNA input (about 0.5 to 1 ug). Amplification of the TCR beta CDR3 was carried out by immunoSEQ multiplex PCR, which spanned a total of 54 Vbeta and 13 Jbeta segments. Each CDR3 protein gets one entry after TCRdb re-called the immunoSEQ multiplex PCR reads with MiXCR. The sample yields around 200,000 distinct CDR3 sequences, approximately 96% seen once. The authors carried out high-throughput sequencing of TCR beta. They applied it to CD8+ and CD4+ T cells obtained from blood. The multiple sclerosis controls consisted of treatment-naive patients with relapsing-remitting disease, either stable or active. The CD8+ and CD4+ T cells were isolated magnetically using a negative isolation approach, whereas the TEMRA cells were enriched by FACS.

The receptor comes from a human donor with multiple sclerosis. The gene calls are TRBV30 and TRBJ1-2; no firm D call. Sequenced input: CD4+ T cells from PBMCs. The CDR3 nucleotides are TGTGCCTGGAGTCTTGACTATGGCTACACCTTC. Residues: CAWSLDYGYTF. The full variable domain, rest sourced from reference TRBV30 and TRBJ1-2, is SQTIHQWPATLVQPVGSPLSLECTVEGTSNPNLYWYRQAAGRGLQLLFYSVGIGQISSEVPQNLSASRPQDRQFILSSKKLLLSDSGFYLCAWSLDYGYTFGSGTRLTVV.